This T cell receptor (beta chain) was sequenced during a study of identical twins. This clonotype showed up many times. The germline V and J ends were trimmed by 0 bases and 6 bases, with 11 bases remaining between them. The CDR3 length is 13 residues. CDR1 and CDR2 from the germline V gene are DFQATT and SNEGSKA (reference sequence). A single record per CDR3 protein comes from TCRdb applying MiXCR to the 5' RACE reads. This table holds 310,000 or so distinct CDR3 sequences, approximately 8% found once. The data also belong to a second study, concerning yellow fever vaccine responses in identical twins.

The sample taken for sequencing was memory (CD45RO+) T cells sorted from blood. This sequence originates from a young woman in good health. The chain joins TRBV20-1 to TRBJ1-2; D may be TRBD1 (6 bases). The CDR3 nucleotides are TGCAGTGCTAGAGATTACAGGGATAATGGCTACACCTTC. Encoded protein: CSARDYRDNGYTF.